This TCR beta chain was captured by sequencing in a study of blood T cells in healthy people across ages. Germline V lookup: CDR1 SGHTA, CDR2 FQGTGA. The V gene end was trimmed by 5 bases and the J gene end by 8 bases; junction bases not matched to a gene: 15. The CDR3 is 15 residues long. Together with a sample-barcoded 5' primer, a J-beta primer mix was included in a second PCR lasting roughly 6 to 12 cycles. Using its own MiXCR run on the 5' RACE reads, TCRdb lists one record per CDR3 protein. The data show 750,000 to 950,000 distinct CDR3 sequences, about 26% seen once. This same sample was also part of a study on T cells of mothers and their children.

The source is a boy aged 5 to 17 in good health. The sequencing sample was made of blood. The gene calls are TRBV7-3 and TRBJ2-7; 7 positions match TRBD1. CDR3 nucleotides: TGTGCCAGCAGCCCTAGTATCGGGACAGCTTCTCAGCAGTACTTC. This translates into CASSPSIGTASQQYF.